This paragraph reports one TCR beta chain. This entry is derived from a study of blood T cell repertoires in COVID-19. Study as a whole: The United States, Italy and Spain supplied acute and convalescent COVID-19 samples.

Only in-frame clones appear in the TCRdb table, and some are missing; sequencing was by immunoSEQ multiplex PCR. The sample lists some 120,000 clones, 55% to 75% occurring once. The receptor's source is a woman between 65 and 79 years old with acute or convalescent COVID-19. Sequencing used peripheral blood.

Here the CDR3 reads CASTRTGRVTDTQYF. The CDR3 nucleotides are TGTGCCAGCACCCGGACAGGGAGAGTCACAGATACGCAGTATTTT. The chain is built from TRBV28 and TRBJ2-3; TRBD1 matches at 8 bases. The germline V gene encodes CDR1 MDHEN and CDR2 SYDVKM. J gave up 2 bases and V 7 bases, and 8 bases lay outside the gene matches. The length of the CDR3 is 15 residues. Full variable domain (outside the CDR3, taken from reference TRBV28 and TRBJ2-3): DVKVTQSSRYLVKRTGEKVFLECVQDMDHENMFWYRQDPGLGLRLIYFSYDVKMKEKGDIPEGYSVSREKKERFSLILESASTNQTSMYLCASTRTGRVTDTQYFGPGTRLTVL.